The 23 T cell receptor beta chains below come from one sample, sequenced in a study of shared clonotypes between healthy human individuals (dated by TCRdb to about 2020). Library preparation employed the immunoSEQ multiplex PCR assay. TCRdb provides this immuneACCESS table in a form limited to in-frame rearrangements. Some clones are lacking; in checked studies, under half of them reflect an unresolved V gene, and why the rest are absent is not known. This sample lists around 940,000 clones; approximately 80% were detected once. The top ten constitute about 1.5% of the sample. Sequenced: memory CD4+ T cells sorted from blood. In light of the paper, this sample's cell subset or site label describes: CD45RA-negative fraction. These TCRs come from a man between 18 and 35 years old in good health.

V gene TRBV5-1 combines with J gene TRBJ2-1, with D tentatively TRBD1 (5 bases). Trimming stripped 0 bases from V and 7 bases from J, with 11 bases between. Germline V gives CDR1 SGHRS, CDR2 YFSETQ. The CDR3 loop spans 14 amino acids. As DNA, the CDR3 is TGCGCCAGCAGCTTGGCTCAGGGCCTGAATGAGCAGTTCTTC. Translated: CASSLAQGLNEQFF.

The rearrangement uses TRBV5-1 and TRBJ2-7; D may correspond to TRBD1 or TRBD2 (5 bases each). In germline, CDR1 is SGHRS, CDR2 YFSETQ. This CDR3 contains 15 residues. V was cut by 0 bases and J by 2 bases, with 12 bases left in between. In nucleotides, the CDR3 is TGCGCCAGCAGCTTGGGGGACCACATTACCTACGAGCAGTACTTC. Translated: CASSLGDHITYEQYF.

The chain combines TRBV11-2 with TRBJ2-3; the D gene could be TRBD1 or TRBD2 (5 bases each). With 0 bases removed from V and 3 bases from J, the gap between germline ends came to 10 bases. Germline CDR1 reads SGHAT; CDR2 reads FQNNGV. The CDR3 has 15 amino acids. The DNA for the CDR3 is TGTGCCAGCAGCTTAGAATTTTGGGGGACAGATACGCAGTATTTT. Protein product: CASSLEFWGTDTQYF.

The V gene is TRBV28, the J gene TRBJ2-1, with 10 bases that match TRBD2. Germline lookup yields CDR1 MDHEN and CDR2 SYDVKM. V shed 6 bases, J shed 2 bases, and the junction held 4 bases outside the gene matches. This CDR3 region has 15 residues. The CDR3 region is CASRSGGVAYNEQFF. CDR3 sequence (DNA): TGTGCCAGCAGAAGCGGGGGGGTCGCCTACAATGAGCAGTTCTTC. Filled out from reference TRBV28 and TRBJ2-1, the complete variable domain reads DVKVTQSSRYLVKRTGEKVFLECVQDMDHENMFWYRQDPGLGLRLIYFSYDVKMKEKGDIPEGYSVSREKKERFSLILESASTNQTSMYLCASRSGGVAYNEQFFGPGTRLTVL.

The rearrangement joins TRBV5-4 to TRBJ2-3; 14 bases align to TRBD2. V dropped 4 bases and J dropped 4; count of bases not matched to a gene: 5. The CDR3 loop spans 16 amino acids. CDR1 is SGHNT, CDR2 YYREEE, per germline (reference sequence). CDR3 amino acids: CASSPGLAGVADTQYF. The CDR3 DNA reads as TGTGCCAGCAGCCCGGGACTAGCGGGAGTCGCAGATACGCAGTATTTT.

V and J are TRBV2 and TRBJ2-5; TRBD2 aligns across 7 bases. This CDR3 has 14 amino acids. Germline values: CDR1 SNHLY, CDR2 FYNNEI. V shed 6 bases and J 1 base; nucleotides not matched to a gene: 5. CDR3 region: CASSPSGIQETQYF. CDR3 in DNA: TGTGCCAGCAGCCCCAGCGGGATCCAAGAGACCCAGTACTTC.

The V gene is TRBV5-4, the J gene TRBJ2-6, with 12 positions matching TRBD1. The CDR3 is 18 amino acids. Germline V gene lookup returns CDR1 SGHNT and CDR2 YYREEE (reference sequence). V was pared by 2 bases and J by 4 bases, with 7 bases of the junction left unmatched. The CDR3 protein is CASSLLGQGALGANVLTF. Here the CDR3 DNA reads TGTGCCAGCAGCTTACTGGGACAGGGGGCGCTCGGGGCCAACGTCCTGACTTTC.

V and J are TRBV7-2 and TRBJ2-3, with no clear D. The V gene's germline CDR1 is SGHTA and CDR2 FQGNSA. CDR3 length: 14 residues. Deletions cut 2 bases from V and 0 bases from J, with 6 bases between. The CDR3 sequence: CASSLWQSTDTQYF. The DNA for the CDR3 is TGTGCCAGCAGCTTATGGCAAAGCACAGATACGCAGTATTTT.

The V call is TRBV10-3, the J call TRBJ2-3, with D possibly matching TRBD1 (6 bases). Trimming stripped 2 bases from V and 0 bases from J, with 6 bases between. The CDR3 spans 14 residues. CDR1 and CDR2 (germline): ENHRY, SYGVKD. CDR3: CAISEQGSTDTQYF. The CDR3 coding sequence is TGTGCCATCAGTGAGCAGGGGAGCACAGATACGCAGTATTTT.

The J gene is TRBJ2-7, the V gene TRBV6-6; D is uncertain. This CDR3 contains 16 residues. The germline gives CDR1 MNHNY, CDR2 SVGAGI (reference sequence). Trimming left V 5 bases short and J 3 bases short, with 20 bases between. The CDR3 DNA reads TGTGCCAGCAGTCAACCTAAATATGCCAACCGCTACGAGCAGTACTTC. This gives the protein CASSQPKYANRYEQYF.

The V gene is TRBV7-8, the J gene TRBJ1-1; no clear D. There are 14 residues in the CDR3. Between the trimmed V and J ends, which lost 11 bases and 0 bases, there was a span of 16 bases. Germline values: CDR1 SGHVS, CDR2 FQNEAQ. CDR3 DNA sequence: TGTGCCGTAGCTCTCAGAGCCATGAACACTGAAGCTTTCTTT. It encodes CAVALRAMNTEAFF.

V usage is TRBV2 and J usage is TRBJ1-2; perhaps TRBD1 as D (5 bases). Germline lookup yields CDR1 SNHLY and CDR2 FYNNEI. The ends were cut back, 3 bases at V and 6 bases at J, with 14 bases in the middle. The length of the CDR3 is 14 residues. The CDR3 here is CASSDSRGGNGYTF. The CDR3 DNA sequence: TGTGCCAGCAGTGATTCGAGGGGAGGCAATGGCTACACCTTC.

The CDR3 DNA follows: TGTGCCAGCAGAAAAACAGGGACTGGGGCCAACGTCCTGACTTTC. Translated: CASRKTGTGANVLTF. This chain uses TRBV6-5 with TRBJ2-6; possibly TRBD1 for D (6 bases). The V gene's germline CDR1 is MNHEY and CDR2 SVGAGI. V gave up 6 bases and J gave up 2 bases, with 11 bases separating them. CDR3 length: 15 amino acids.

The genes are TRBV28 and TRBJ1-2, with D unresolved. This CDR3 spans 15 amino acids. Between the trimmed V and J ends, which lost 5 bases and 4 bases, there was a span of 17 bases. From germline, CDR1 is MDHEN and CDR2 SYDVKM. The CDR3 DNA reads TGTGCCAGCAGTGCCCCGAACAGCAGGCTCTATGGCTACACCTTC. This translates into CASSAPNSRLYGYTF.

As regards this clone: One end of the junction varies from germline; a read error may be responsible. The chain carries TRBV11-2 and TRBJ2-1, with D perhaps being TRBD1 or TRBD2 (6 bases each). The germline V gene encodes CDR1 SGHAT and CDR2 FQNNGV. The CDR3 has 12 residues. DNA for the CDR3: TGTGCCAGCAGCCCCACCGGGGGCGAGAGAATCTTC. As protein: CASSPTGGERIF.

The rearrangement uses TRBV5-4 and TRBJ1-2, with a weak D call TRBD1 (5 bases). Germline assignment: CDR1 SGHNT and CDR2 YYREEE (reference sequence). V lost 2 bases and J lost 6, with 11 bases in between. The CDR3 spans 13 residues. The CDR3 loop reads CASSFTGYDGYTF. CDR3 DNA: TGTGCCAGCAGCTTTACAGGATATGATGGCTACACCTTC.

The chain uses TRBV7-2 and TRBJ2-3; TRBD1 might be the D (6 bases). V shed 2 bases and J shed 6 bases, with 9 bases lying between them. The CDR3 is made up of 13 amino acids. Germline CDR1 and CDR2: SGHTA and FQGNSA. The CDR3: CASSLIRGDTQYF. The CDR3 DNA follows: TGTGCCAGCAGCTTAATTAGGGGGGATACGCAGTATTTT.

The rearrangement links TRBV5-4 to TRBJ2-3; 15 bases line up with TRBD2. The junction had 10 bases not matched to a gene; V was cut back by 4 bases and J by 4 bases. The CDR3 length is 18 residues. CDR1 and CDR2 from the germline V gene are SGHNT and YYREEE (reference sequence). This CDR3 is CASSQLGLAGGSADTQYF. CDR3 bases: TGTGCCAGCAGCCAACTCGGACTAGCGGGAGGGTCGGCAGATACGCAGTATTTT.

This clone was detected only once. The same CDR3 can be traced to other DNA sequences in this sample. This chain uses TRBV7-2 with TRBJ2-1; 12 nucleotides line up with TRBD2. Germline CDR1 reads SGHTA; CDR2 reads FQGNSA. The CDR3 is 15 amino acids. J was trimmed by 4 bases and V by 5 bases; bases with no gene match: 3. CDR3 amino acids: CASSRLAGVYNEQFF. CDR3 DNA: TGTGCCAGCAGCCGACTAGCGGGAGTGTACAATGAGCAGTTCTTC.

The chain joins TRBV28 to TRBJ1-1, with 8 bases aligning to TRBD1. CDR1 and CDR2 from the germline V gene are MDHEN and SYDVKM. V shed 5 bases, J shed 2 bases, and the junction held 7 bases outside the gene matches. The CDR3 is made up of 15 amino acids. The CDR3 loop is CASSATGGLNTEAFF. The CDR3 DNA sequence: TGTGCCAGCAGTGCCACAGGGGGGCTAAACACTGAAGCTTTCTTT.

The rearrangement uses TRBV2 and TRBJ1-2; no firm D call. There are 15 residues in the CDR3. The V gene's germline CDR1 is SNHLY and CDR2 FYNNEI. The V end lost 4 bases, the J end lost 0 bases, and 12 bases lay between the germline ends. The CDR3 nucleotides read TGTGCCAGCAGTGCCAAGGGAACAGCTAACTATGGCTACACCTTC. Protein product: CASSAKGTANYGYTF.

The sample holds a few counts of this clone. The CDR3 sequence is CASSLSGDRGFRSGNTIYF. The CDR3 nucleotides are TGTGCCAGCAGCTTGAGCGGGGACAGGGGATTCAGATCTGGAAACACCATATATTTT. The chain combines TRBV5-6 with TRBJ1-3; 10 bases align to TRBD1. The CDR3 covers 19 residues. V shed 1 base and J 1 base; nucleotides not matched to a gene: 11. CDR1 SGHDT and CDR2 YYEEEE come from the germline V gene.

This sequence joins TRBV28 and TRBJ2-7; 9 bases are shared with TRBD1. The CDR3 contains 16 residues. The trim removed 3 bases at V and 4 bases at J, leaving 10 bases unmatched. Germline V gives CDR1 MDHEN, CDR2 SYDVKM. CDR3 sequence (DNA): TGTGCCAGCAGTTTTTCTGCTGGGACAGGGATATACGAGCAGTACTTC. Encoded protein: CASSFSAGTGIYEQYF.